This T cell receptor (beta chain) was sequenced during a study of regulatory T cells in long-lasting Graves disease. Overall study results and limits: Among persistent patients, a larger number of public clonotypes were shared (approximately 3,000) than among newly diagnosed patients (roughly 910). Peripheral blood, not thyroid tissue, was the sole material studied. Persistent Graves' patients showed reduced TCR diversity versus newly diagnosed patients.

Building the TCR beta libraries relied on iRepertoire HTBI primers, and CDR3 regions underwent Arm-PCR. TCRdb itself ran the multiplex PCR reads through MiXCR, one entry per CDR3 protein. The table includes 400,000 to 450,000 distinct CDR3 sequences, 15% detected once. This clonotype showed up just a few times. Its antigen is undetermined. Time point in this sample: newly diagnosed GD, antithyroid drugs for less than 3 months. RNA from PBMCs was the source of the TCR library. V dropped 7 bases and J dropped 4; count of bases not matched to a gene: 15. The CDR3 contains 17 residues. Per the germline V gene, CDR1 is WSHSY and CDR2 is SAAADI. The same data also contributed to another study, on T cells in Graves' hyperthyroidism and ophthalmopathy.

This TCR was sampled from a woman aged 25 to 39 with Graves disease. V and J are TRBV10-2 and TRBJ2-1; 8 nucleotides align to TRBD2. The sample was peripheral blood mononuclear cells (PBMCs), taken at new diagnosis, from a patient treated with antithyroid drugs. The CDR3 DNA reads TGCGCCAGCAAGCGTGTGGAACTATCGGGAGGGTACAATGAGCAGTTCTTC. The encoded protein is CASKRVELSGGYNEQFF.